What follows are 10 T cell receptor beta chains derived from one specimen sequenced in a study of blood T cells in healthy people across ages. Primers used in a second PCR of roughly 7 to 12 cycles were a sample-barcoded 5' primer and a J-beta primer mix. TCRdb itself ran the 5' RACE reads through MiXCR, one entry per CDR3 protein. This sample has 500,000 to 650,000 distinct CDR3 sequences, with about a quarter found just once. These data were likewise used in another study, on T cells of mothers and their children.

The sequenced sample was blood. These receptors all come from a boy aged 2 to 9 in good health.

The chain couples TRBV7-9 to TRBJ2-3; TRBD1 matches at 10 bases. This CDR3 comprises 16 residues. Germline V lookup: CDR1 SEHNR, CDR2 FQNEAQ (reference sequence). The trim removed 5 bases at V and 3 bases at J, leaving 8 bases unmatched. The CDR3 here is CASSLTGGEGTDTQYF. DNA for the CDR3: TGTGCCAGCAGCCTGACAGGGGGCGAGGGGACAGATACGCAGTATTTT.

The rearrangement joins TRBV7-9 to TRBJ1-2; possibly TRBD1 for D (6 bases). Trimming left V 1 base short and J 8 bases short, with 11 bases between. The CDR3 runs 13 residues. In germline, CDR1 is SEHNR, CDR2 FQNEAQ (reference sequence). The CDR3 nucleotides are TGTGCCAGCAGCTTAGAACAGGGTTTGGGCTACACCTTC. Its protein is CASSLEQGLGYTF. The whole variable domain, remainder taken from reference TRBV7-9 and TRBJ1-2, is DTGVSQNPRHKITKRGQNVTFRCDPISEHNRLYWYRQTLGQGPEFLTYFQNEAQLEKSRLLSDRFSAERPKGSFSTLEIQRTEQGDSAMYLCASSLEQGLGYTFGSGTRLTVV.

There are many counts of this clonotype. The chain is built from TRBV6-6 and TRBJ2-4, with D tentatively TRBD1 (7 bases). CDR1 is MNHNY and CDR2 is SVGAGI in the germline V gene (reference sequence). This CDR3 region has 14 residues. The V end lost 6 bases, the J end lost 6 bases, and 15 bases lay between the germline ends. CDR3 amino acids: CASSLGQGGNIQYF. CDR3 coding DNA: TGTGCCAGCAGCCTCGGTCAGGGGGGAAACATTCAGTACTTC.

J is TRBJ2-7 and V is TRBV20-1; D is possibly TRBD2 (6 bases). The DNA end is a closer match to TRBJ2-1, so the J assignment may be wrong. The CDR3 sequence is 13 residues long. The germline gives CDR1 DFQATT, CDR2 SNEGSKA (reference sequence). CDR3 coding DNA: TGCAGTGCTAGAGCCGGGACTGATGATGAGCAGTTCTTC. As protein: CSARAGTDDEQFF.

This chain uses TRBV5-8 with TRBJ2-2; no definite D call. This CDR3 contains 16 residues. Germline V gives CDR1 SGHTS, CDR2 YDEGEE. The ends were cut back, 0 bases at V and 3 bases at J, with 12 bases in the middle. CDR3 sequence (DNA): TGTGCCAGCAGCTTGGGCAGCCTTGGTGACACCGGGGAGCTGTTTTTT. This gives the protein CASSLGSLGDTGELFF.

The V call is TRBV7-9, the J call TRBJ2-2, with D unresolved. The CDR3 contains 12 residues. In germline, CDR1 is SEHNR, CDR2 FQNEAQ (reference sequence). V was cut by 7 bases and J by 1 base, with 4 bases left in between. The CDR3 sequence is CASNQNTGELFF. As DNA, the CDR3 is TGTGCCAGCAACCAGAACACCGGGGAGCTGTTTTTT. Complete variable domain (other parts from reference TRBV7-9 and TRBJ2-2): DTGVSQNPRHKITKRGQNVTFRCDPISEHNRLYWYRQTLGQGPEFLTYFQNEAQLEKSRLLSDRFSAERPKGSFSTLEIQRTEQGDSAMYLCASNQNTGELFFGEGSRLTVL.

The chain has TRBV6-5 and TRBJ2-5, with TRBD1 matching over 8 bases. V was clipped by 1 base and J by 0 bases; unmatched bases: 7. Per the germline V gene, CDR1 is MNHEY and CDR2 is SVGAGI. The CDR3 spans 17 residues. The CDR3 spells CASSYLGPQGDQETQYF. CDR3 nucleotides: TGTGCCAGCAGTTACTTAGGGCCACAGGGGGACCAAGAGACCCAGTACTTC.

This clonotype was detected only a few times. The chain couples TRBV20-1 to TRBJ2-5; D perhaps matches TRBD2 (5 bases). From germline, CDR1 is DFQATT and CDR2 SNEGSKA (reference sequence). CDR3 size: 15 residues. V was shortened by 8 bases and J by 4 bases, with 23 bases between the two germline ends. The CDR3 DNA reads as TGCAGTACAAACCCCTTGAGGGAGCGAGGAGAGACCCAGTACTTC. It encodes CSTNPLRERGETQYF.

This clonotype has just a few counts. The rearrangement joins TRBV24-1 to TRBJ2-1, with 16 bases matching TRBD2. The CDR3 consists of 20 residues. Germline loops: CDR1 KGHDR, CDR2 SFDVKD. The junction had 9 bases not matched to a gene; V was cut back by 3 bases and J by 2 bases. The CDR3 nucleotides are TGTGCCACCAGTGATGGGGCGGGGACTAGCGGGAGGGCAGCCTACAATGAGCAGTTCTTC. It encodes CATSDGAGTSGRAAYNEQFF.

The CDR3 nucleotides read TGCAGTGCTAGGACTATGCTTTTAGCCAAAAACATTCAGTACTTC. Its protein product is CSARTMLLAKNIQYF. The genes are TRBV20-1 and TRBJ2-4; weak D call: TRBD2 (5 bases). CDR3 length equals 15 residues. CDR1 is DFQATT, CDR2 SNEGSKA, per germline (reference sequence). Trimming shortened V by 3 bases and J by 0 bases, and 12 bases separated the two germline ends.